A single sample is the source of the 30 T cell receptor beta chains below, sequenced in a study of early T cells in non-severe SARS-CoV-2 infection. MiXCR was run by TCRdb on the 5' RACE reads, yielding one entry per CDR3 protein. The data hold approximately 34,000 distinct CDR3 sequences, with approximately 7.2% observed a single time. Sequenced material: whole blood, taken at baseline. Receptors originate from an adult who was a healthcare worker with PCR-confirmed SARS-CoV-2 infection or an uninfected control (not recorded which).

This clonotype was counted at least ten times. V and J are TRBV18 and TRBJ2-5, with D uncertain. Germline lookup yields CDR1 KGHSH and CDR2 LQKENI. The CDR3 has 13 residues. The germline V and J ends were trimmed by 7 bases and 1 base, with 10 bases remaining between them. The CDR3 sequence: CASLGFFQETQYF. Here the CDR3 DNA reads TGTGCCAGCTTGGGGTTTTTCCAAGAGACCCAGTACTTC.

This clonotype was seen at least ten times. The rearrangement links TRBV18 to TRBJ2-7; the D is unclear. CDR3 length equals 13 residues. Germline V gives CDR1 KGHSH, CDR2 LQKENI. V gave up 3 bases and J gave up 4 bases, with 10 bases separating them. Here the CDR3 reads CASSPGSGYEQYF. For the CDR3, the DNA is TGTGCCAGCTCACCCGGGTCAGGTTACGAGCAGTACTTC.

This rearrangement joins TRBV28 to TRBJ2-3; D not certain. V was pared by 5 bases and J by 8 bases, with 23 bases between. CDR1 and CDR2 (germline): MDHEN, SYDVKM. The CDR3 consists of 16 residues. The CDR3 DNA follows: TGTGCCAGCAGTACTACAGCCCCAGCACGTTTTGGTACGCAGTATTTT. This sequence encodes CASSTTAPARFGTQYF.

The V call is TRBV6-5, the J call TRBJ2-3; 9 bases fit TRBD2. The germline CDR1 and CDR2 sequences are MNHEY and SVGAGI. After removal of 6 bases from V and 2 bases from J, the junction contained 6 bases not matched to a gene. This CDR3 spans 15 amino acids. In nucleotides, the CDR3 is TGTGCCAGCAGCCTGACTAGCGGTGCCACAGATACGCAGTATTTT. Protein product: CASSLTSGATDTQYF.

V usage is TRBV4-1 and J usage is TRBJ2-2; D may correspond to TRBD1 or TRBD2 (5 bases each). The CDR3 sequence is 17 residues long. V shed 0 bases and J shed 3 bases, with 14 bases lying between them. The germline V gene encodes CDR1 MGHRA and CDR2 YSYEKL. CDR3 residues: CASSQDFLLGDTGELFF. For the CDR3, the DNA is TGCGCCAGCAGCCAAGACTTTCTACTGGGGGACACCGGGGAGCTGTTTTTT.

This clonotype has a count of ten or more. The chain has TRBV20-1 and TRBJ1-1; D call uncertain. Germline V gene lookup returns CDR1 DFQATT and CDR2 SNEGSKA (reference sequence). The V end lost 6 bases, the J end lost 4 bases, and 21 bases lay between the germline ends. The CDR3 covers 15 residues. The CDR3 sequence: CSAMIAGIEVTEAFF. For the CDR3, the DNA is TGCAGTGCAATGATAGCCGGGATCGAGGTCACTGAAGCTTTCTTT.

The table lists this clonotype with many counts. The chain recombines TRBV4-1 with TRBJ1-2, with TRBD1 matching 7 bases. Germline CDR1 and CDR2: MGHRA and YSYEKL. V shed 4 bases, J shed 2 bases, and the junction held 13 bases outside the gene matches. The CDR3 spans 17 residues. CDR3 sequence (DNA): TGCGCCAGCAGCCCGGGCTCAGACAGGGAGGGGAACTATGGCTACACCTTC. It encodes CASSPGSDREGNYGYTF.

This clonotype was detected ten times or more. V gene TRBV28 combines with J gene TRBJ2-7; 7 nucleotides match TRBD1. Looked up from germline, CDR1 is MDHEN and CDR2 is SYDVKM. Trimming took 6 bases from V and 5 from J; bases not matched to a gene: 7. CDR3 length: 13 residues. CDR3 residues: CASRRQGTHEQYF. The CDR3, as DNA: TGTGCCAGCAGGAGACAGGGAACGCACGAGCAGTACTTC.

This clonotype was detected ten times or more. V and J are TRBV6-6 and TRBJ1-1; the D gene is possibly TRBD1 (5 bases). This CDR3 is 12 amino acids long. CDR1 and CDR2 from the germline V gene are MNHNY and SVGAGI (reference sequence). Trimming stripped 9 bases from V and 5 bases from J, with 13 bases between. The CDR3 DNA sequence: TGTGCCAGTCGACGGGGGGAAACTGAAGCTTTCTTT. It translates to CASRRGETEAFF.

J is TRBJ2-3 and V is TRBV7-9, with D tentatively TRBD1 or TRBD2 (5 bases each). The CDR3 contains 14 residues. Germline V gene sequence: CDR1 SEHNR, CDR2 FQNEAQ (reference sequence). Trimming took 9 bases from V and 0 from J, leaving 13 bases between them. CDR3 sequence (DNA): TGTGCCAGGGGGGACGGAGTAAGCACAGATACGCAGTATTTT. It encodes CARGDGVSTDTQYF.

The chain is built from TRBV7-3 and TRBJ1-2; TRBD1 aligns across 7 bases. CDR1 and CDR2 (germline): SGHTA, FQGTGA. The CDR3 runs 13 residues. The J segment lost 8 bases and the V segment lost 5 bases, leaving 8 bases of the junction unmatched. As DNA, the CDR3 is TGTGCCAGCAGCCCCCAGGGGGGGGTAGGCTACACCTTC. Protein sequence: CASSPQGGVGYTF.

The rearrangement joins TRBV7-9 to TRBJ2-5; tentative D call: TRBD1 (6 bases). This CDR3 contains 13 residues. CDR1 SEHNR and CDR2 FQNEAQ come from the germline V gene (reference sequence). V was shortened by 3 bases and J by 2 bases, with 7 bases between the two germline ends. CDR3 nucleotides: TGTGCCAGCAGCTTCCAGGGGCAAGAGACCCAGTACTTC. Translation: CASSFQGQETQYF. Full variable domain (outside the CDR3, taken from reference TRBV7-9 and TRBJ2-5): DTGVSQNPRHKITKRGQNVTFRCDPISEHNRLYWYRQTLGQGPEFLTYFQNEAQLEKSRLLSDRFSAERPKGSFSTLEIQRTEQGDSAMYLCASSFQGQETQYFGPGTRLLVL.

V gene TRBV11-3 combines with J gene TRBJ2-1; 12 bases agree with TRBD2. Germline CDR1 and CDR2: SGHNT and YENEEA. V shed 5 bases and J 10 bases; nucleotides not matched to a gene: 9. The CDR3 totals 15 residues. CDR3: CASSPGLAGYVEQFF. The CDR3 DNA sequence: TGTGCCAGCAGCCCCGGACTAGCGGGGTACGTAGAGCAGTTCTTC.

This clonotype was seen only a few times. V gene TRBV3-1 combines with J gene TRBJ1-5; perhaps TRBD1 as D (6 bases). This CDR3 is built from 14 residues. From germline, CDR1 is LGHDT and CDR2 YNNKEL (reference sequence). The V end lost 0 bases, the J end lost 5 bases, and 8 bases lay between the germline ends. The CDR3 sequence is CASSQEQGDQPQHF. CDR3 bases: TGTGCCAGCAGCCAAGAACAGGGAGATCAGCCCCAGCATTTT.

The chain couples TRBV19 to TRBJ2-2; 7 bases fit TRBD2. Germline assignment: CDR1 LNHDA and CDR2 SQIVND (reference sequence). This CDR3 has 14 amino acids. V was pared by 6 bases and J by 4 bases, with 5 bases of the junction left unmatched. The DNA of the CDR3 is TGTGCCAGTAGGATGGGCGGGGGCACCGGGGAGCTGTTTTTT. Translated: CASRMGGGTGELFF.

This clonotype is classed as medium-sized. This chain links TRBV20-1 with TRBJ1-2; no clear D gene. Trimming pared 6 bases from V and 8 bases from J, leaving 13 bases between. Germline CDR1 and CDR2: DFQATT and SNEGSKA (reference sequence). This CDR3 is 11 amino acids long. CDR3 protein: CSALDVRGYTF. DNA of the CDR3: TGCAGTGCCCTGGACGTCCGAGGCTACACCTTC.

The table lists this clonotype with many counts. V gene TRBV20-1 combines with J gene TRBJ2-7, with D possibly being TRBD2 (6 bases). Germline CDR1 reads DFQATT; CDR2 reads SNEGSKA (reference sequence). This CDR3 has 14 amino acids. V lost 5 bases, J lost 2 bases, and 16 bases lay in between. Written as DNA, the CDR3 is TGCAGTGCTCTCCCGGTGGGACTGACCTACGAGCAGTACTTC. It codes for CSALPVGLTYEQYF.

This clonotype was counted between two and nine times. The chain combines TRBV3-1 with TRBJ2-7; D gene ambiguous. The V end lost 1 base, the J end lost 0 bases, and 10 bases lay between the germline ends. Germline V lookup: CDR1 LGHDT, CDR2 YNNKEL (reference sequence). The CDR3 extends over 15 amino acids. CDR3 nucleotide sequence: TGTGCCAGCAGCCAAGTTCATGACAACTCCTACGAGCAGTACTTC. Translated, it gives CASSQVHDNSYEQYF.

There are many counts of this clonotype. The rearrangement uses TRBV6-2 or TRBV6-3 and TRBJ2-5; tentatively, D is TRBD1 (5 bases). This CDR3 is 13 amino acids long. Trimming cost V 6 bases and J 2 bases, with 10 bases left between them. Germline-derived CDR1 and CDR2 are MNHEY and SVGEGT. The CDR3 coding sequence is TGTGCCAGCAGCCCGGACACACAAGAGACCCAGTACTTC. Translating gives CASSPDTQETQYF.

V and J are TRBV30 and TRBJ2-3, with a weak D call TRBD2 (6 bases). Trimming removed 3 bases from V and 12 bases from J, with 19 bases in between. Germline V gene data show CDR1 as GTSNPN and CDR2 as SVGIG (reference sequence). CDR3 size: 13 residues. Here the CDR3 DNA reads TGTGCCTGGAGGGAGGGCCCCGGGACCGACCAGTATTTT. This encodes CAWREGPGTDQYF.

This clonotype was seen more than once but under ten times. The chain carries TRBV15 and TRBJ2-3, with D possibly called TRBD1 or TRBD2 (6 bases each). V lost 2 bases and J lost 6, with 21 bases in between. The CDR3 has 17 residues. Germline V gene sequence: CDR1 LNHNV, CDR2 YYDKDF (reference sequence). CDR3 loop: CATSRQIGGTPLDTQYF. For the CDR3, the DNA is TGTGCCACCAGCAGACAAATCGGCGGGACACCCTTGGATACGCAGTATTTT.

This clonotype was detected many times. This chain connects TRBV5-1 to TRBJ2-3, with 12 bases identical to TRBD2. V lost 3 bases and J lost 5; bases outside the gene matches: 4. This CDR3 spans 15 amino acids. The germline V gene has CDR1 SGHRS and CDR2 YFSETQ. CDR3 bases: TGCGCCAGCAGCTCGGGACTAGCGGGTATAGATACGCAGTATTTT. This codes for CASSSGLAGIDTQYF.

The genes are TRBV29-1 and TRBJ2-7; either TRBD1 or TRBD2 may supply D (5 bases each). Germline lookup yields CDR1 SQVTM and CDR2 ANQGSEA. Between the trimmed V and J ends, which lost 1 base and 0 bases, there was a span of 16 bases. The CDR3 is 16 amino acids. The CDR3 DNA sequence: TGCAGCGTTGAAGTTACGAGGGGTGTTCCCTCCTACGAGCAGTACTTC. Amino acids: CSVEVTRGVPSYEQYF.

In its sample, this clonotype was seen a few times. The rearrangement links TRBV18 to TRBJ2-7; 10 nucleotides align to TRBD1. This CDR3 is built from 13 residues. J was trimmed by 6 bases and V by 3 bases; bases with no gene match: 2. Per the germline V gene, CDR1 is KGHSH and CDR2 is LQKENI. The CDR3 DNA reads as TGTGCCAGCTCACCTGGGACAGGGGTCGAGCAGTACTTC. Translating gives CASSPGTGVEQYF.

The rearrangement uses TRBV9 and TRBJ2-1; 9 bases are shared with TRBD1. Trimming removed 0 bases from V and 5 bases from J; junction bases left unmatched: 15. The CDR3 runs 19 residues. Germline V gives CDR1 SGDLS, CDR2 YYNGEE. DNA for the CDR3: TGTGCCAGCAGCGTAGGAGAACAGGGGGCCGAGCGGAGGCACAATGAGCAGTTCTTC. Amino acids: CASSVGEQGAERRHNEQFF.

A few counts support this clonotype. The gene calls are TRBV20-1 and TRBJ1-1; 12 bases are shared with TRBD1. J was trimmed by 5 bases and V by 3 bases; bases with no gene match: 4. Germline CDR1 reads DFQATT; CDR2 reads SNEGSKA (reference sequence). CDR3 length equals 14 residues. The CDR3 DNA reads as TGCAGTGCTAGGGGGACAGGGGGCCTAACTGAAGCTTTCTTT. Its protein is CSARGTGGLTEAFF.

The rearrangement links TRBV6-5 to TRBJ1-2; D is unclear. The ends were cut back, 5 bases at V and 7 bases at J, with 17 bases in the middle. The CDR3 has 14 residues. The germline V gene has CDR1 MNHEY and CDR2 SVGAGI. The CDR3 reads CASSDDDRSLGYTF. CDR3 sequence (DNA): TGTGCCAGCAGTGATGACGATAGGTCCCTTGGCTACACCTTC.

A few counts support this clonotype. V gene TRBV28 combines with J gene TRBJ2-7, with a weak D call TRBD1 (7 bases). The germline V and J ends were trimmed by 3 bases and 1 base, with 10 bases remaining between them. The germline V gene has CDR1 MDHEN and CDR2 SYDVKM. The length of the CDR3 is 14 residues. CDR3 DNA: TGTGCCAGCAGTTTCCCAGGGGGGTCCTACGAGCAGTACTTC. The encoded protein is CASSFPGGSYEQYF.

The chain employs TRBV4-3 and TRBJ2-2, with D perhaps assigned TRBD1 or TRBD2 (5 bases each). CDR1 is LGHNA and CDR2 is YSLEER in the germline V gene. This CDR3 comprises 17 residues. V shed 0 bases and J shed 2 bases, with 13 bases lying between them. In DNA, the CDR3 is TGCGCCAGCAGCCAAGATTACGGGGCCCTAAACACCGGGGAGCTGTTTTTT. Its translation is CASSQDYGALNTGELFF.

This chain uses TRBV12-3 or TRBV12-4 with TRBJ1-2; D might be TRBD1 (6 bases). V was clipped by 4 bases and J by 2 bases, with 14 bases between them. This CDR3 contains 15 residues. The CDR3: CASSYSQQGNYGYTF. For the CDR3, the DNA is TGTGCCAGCAGTTACTCCCAACAGGGAAACTATGGCTACACCTTC.